This T cell receptor (beta chain) came from a study of T cells in Graves' hyperthyroidism and ophthalmopathy. This CDR3 comprises 13 residues. Germline V gene sequence: CDR1 MDHEN, CDR2 SYDVKM. Trimming took 6 bases from V and 6 from J, leaving 14 bases between them. Whole-study findings and limits: A 13 V-J model separated ophthalmopathy from stable hyperthyroidism. The model forecast ophthalmopathy, anticipating it by a median roughly 6 months before onset.

Researchers amplified the TCR beta CDR3 regions from RNA transcripts. The HTBI primer set drove a first-round RT-PCR of the TCR CDR3. TCRdb itself ran the multiplex PCR reads through MiXCR, one entry per CDR3 protein. The table lists around 270,000 distinct CDR3 sequences, approximately 18% of them singletons. This clonotype was observed at least ten times. Its antigen remains unidentified. The rearrangement links TRBV28 to TRBJ1-2; a weak D match, TRBD1 (6 bases). This clonotype originated in a man between 45 and 60 years old with Graves' ophthalmopathy. Sequenced sample: blood. The CDR3 nucleotides are TGTGCCAGCAGAGGGGGGGGGCCTCATGGCTACACCTTC. This codes for CASRGGGPHGYTF.